The sequence of this T cell receptor (beta chain) was determined in a study of shared clonotypes between healthy human individuals (dated by TCRdb to the early 2020s). For context, the study as a whole: The cohort comprised two women and a few men aged 18 to 49 years. For each donor, three plates each were used for CD4 naive and CD4 memory, two plates were used for CD8 naive, and one plate was used for CD8 memory. Each donor's leukapheresis produced roughly between roughly 0.85 and 9 billion PBMCs. Blood TCR repertoires of a handful of healthy adults were deeply sequenced to estimate repertoire size and the extent of clonotype sharing between individuals. To increase sequencing depth and limit assay-specific biases, TCR repertoire library preparation and sequencing were carried out by different laboratories using diverse techniques.

Using the deep immunoSEQ assay, TCR CDR3 regions were amplified from genomic DNA by multiplex PCR. Extracted genomic DNA from each cell subset was spread evenly across all wells of several immunoSEQ 96-well plates, with each plate serving as a replicate. For sorted subsets, roughly 200 ng of genomic DNA, equivalent to 25,000 to 30,000 T cell genomes, went into each replicate PCR. Purified libraries were quantified with a Qubit 3.0 fluorometer, sized on a Bioanalyzer 2100, and re-quantified with the KAPA Library Quantification kit. Every immunoSEQ 96-well plate was sequenced on a separate single-read 150-cycle Illumina NextSeq 550 flow cell. On the study's bioinformatics: Because the immunoSEQ output included only junctional sequences and no quality scores, the filtering could not be the same as the filtering used for full-length reads. Sequences were annotated with PyIR, a Python wrapper for IgBLAST v1.9, using IMGT germline references to assign V/J genes and CDR3. Any read was removed if the V/J assignment was weak (E-value above 1e-6), the CDR3 was missing, or the read contained stop codons, out-of-frame junctions, or ambiguous translated residues. V3J clonotypes were defined as sequences sharing the same inferred V gene, J gene, and CDR3 amino acid sequence. Percentage overlap between repertoires was calculated by dividing the number of shared unique clonotypes by the size of the smaller repertoire. Three approaches were used to assess repertoire richness: RTK rarefaction, the Chao1 estimator, and Recon v2.1 estimates of unobserved clonotypes. OLGA was used to compute generation probabilities for all TCRbeta clonotypes that the gDNA method yielded from a few donors. TCRdb retrieved this table from immuneACCESS and kept in-frame rearrangements only. Not all clones are present; in checked studies, unresolved V genes account for under half, and no reason is known for the remainder. The D gene and trimming were derived from the DNA, and the V and J assignments and clone size from that table. This sample is represented by around 700,000 clones; about 74% of them were singletons. The ten largest account for about 1.7% of the sample.

As encoded in the germline V gene, CDR1 is SGHAT while CDR2 is FQNNGV. The CDR3 contains 13 residues, cysteine and phenylalanine counted. Here the CDR3 DNA is all that survives: 39 bases in frame from base 1. Deletion took 6 bases off V and 2 bases off J, with a span of 9 bases between the germline ends. Donors were healthy HIV-negative adults with no recently reported acute infections or vaccinations. All donors were Caucasian adults living in Nashville, Tennessee, USA. Magnetic negative selection was used to enrich CD4+ T cells, after which naive cells were positively selected on CD45RA and the negative fraction became the memory subset. Blood was obtained by leukapheresis, after which PBMCs were separated by Ficoll-Histopaque density gradient centrifugation and cryopreserved in liquid nitrogen vapor phase. Analytical flow cytometry was used to check the purity and quantity of every magnetically sorted T cell population. Genomic DNA was isolated from each sorted fraction and quantified by UV absorbance on a Nanodrop 2000c.

Regarding this clone: Its specific antigen is unknown. Per-base quality was not reported, and no clone a single base away is much larger than it.

What the study reported, not specific to this receptor: Rarefaction of sorted-subset datasets indicated incomplete sequencing despite the large sequencing depth. The genetic and exposure-history diversity represented was limited by the small number of donors. Larger estimated clonotype richness was generally found for naive subsets than for memory subsets. Only blood was sampled, and tissue TCR repertoires likely differ from those in blood. Roughly 5% of naive CD4, 3.5% of naive CD8, roughly 2.4% of memory CD4, and 0.35% to 0.4% of memory CD8 clonotypes were shared across a few donors. Clonotypes shared by all four sorted-subset donors showed higher generation probabilities than non-shared clonotypes. Based on pairwise subsampling, the degree of clonotype sharing among donors was expected to be affected by sequencing depth.

The sequence links TRBV11-2 to TRBJ2-3; 5 matching bases give a weak D call of TRBD2. The sequencing input was memory CD4+ T cells sorted from blood. The sample's cell subset or site label, in plain terms: CD45RA-negative fraction. The sequence came from a woman under 40 in good health. CDR3 loop: CASSLRDTDTQYF. The nucleotide sequence is given as TGTGCCAGCAGTTTACGGGACACAGATACGCAGTATTTT. The CDR3, completed at both ends by the reference TRBV11-2 and TRBJ2-3 genes, gives the full variable domain EAGVAQSPRYKIIEKRQSVAFWCNPISGHATLYWYQQILGQGPKLLIQFQNNGVVDDSQLPKDRFSAERLKGVDSTLKIQPAKLEDSAVYLCASSLRDTDTQYFGPGTRLTVL.